A selection of T cell receptor beta chains follows, all from one sample in a study of T cell responses to AZD1222 COVID-19 vaccine. TCRdb's table, derived via immunoSEQ multiplex PCR, lists solely in-frame clones and lacks some. The data hold 180,000 or so clones, with approximately 90% observed a single time. The sequences come from peripheral blood, collected 28 days after the second AZD1222 dose. These receptors were obtained from an adult who received the AZD1222 COVID-19 vaccine. Both conserved end residues are part of each CDR3. D genes are given only for firm matches. Size values are once, few and many counts, or a class for expanded clones, and some rows have none.

clone_size j_call v_call d_call cdr3_aa cdr3_nt
- TRBJ2-5 TRBV24-1 - CATSVPDQETQYF TGTGCCACCAGTGTCCCGGATCAAGAGACCCAGTACTTC
- TRBJ2-1 TRBV6-5 - CASSSPGSEQFF TGTGCCAGCAGTAGCCCGGGGAGTGAGCAGTTCTTC
- TRBJ1-3 TRBV7-9 - CASSIGSLTGRSGNTIYF TGTGCCAGCAGCATAGGATCACTGACAGGCCGATCTGGAAACACCATATATTTT
few TRBJ2-3 TRBV7-2 - CASSLWLAPDSRTDTQYF TGTGCCAGCAGCTTATGGTTGGCTCCGGACAGCAGAACAGATACGCAGTATTTT
- TRBJ2-7 TRBV4-1 TRBD2 CASSQRVQREGPYEQYF TGCGCCAGCAGCCAACGTGTCCAGCGGGAGGGCCCCTACGAGCAGTACTTC
- TRBJ1-1 TRBV19 TRBD1 CASRRTGDTEAFF TGTGCCAGTAGGCGGACAGGAGACACTGAAGCTTTCTTT
- TRBJ1-2 TRBV7-3 - CASSSSDMSGVNYGYTF TGTGCCAGCAGCTCCTCGGATATGAGTGGCGTTAACTATGGCTACACCTTC
- TRBJ1-2 TRBV13 - CASSLGDLSDGYTF TGTGCCAGCAGTTTAGGGGACCTAAGCGACGGCTACACCTTC
- TRBJ1-5 TRBV12-5 - CASGRDSNQPQHF TGTGCTAGTGGCCGGGATAGCAATCAGCCCCAGCATTTT
- TRBJ1-5 TRBV19 - CASSSDGASNQPQHF TGTGCCAGTAGCTCCGACGGAGCTAGCAATCAGCCCCAGCATTTT
- TRBJ2-7 TRBV27 TRBD2 CASSPGTSGRNEQYF TGTGCCAGCAGCCCCGGGACTAGCGGGAGGAACGAGCAGTACTTC
- TRBJ1-1 TRBV7-3 - CASSPAGMNTEAFF TGTGCCAGCAGCCCAGCGGGGATGAACACTGAAGCTTTCTTT
- TRBJ2-3 TRBV6-5 - CASSSRGDTQYF TGTGCCAGCAGCTCCCGTGGGGATACGCAGTATTTT
- TRBJ2-1 TRBV6-5 TRBD1 CASRWGQSSYNEQFF TGTGCCAGCAGGTGGGGACAGAGCTCCTACAATGAGCAGTTCTTC
- TRBJ2-7 TRBV19 - CASSSGQTYEQYF TGTGCCAGTAGTAGTGGTCAGACCTACGAGCAGTACTTC
- TRBJ1-1 TRBV6-5 - CASSYGGVNTEAFF TGTGCCAGCAGTTACGGAGGGGTGAACACTGAAGCTTTCTTT
- TRBJ2-7 TRBV11-1 TRBD1 CASSLGTGTVTYEQYF TGTGCCAGCAGCTTAGGCACCGGGACAGTAACCTACGAGCAGTACTTC
- TRBJ2-3 TRBV4-2 TRBD2 CASSQTSGTTDTQYF TGTGCCAGCAGCCAAACTAGCGGGACCACAGATACGCAGTATTTT
- TRBJ2-2 TRBV30 TRBD1 CAWRRDRGHGTGELFF TGTGCCTGGAGACGGGACAGGGGGCACGGCACCGGGGAGCTGTTTTTT
once TRBJ1-2 TRBV6-5 TRBD1 CASSYWDRGGYTF TGTGCCAGCAGTTACTGGGACAGGGGAGGCTACACCTTC
- TRBJ1-2 TRBV7-2 - CAFLGDGYTF TGTGCCTTCCTGGGGGACGGCTACACCTTC
- TRBJ2-5 TRBV5-5 TRBD2 CASSLGGGAGETQYF TGTGCCAGCAGCTTAGGCGGGGGTGCGGGGGAGACCCAGTACTTC
- TRBJ1-4 TRBV2 - CASTLMRVVREKLFF TGTGCCAGCACCCTGATGAGGGTGGTTCGGGAAAAACTGTTTTTT
- TRBJ1-4 TRBV7-9 - CASSLMGREKLFF TGTGCCAGCAGCTTAATGGGTCGCGAAAAACTGTTTTTT
- TRBJ2-7 TRBV20-1 - CSASNGPSYEQYF TGCAGTGCTAGTAACGGGCCCTCCTACGAGCAGTACTTC
- TRBJ2-5 TRBV6-2/TRBV6-3 - CASSYGKGPQETQYF TGTGCCAGCAGTTACGGGAAAGGGCCCCAAGAGACCCAGTACTTC
- TRBJ1-2 TRBV4-1 TRBD1 CASSRGQGNYGYTF TGCGCCAGCAGCCGAGGACAGGGCAACTATGGCTACACCTTC
- TRBJ1-6 TRBV7-8 - CASSLVLDLSSYNSPLHF TGTGCCAGCAGCTTAGTTCTGGACTTAAGCTCCTATAATTCACCCCTCCACTTT
- TRBJ1-2 TRBV6-2/TRBV6-3 - CASSYSTSRARANYGYTF TGTGCCAGCAGTTACTCGACTAGTCGAGCCAGAGCTAACTATGGCTACACCTTC
- TRBJ1-2 TRBV10-3 TRBD1 CAISQRDSYGYTF TGTGCCATCAGTCAAAGGGACAGCTATGGCTACACCTTC
- TRBJ1-5 TRBV7-9 - CASSMWDNQPQHF TGTGCCAGCAGCATGTGGGACAATCAGCCCCAGCATTTT
- TRBJ2-1 TRBV6-2/TRBV6-3 TRBD2 CASSRAGTSRSPYYNEQFF TGTGCCAGCAGTAGAGCCGGGACTAGCCGAAGCCCGTATTACAATGAGCAGTTCTTC
- TRBJ2-1 TRBV5-1 - CASSFGGAAGNEQFF TGCGCCAGCAGCTTTGGGGGGGCCGCTGGGAATGAGCAGTTCTTC
few TRBJ2-3 TRBV19 TRBD2 CASTGQGTRAGVVWYF TGTGCCAGTACTGGCCAGGGGACGCGAGCGGGAGTGGTTTGGTATTTT
- TRBJ2-7 TRBV7-9 - CASSLVGGPYEQYF TGTGCCAGCAGCTTAGTTGGGGGACCCTACGAGCAGTACTTC
few TRBJ2-5 TRBV5-1 - CASSFAETQYF TGCGCCAGCAGCTTCGCAGAGACCCAGTACTTC
- TRBJ2-1 TRBV19 - CASSIDHIGHGTVRFF TGTGCCAGTAGTATAGATCATATAGGCCACGGGACGGTGCGGTTCTTC
- TRBJ2-1 TRBV19 - CASSIASTVDEQFF TGTGCCAGTAGTATCGCCTCGACGGTCGATGAGCAGTTCTTC
- TRBJ2-1 TRBV11-2 TRBD1 CASSAPRGSGQGGNEQFF TGTGCCAGCAGCGCCCCCCGCGGGTCGGGACAGGGGGGCAATGAGCAGTTCTTC
- TRBJ1-1 TRBV6-2/TRBV6-3 - CASSYRPGGMNTEAFF TGTGCCAGCAGTTACCGTCCCGGCGGCATGAACACTGAAGCTTTCTTT
- TRBJ1-4 TRBV5-4 - CASSAGKGNEKLFF TGTGCCAGCAGCGCAGGGAAGGGAAATGAAAAACTGTTTTTT
once TRBJ1-5 TRBV7-2 - CASSLVGIGGQPQHF TGTGCCAGCAGCTTAGTCGGTATTGGCGGGCAGCCCCAGCATTTT
- TRBJ2-7 TRBV4-2 TRBD1 CASSLRDRGGYEQYF TGTGCCAGCAGTCTCCGGGACAGGGGGGGGTACGAGCAGTACTTC